The present T cell receptor beta chain was sequenced within a study of T cells in Graves' hyperthyroidism and ophthalmopathy. RNA transcripts provided the source from which TCR beta CDR3 regions were amplified. The HTBI primer set was used in a first-round RT-PCR of the TCR CDR3. MiXCR, run by TCRdb on the multiplex PCR reads, gives a single entry per CDR3 protein. The table lists around 600,000 distinct CDR3 sequences, less than 20% of them singletons. This clonotype has at least ten counts. CDR1 is MRHNA and CDR2 is SNTAGT in the germline V gene. The junction had 11 bases not matched to a gene; V was cut back by 3 bases and J by 7 bases. The CDR3 consists of 16 residues.

Sequenced input: blood. The chain has TRBV6-4 and TRBJ2-1; 8 bases are a match to TRBD2. This sequence was found in a woman aged 30 to 39 with Graves' hyperthyroidism. In DNA form, the CDR3 reads TGTGCCAGCAGTGATCAACCGGGACTAGGTTCGAATGAGCAGTTCTTC. Amino acids: CASSDQPGLGSNEQFF.